The 27 T cell receptor beta chains presented below share a single source sample, sequenced in a study of control samples from healthy donors and cancer patients. Libraries were prepared by immunoSEQ multiplex PCR; TCRdb keeps only in-frame clonotypes and omits some of them. The sample yields roughly 25,000 clones, roughly 90% seen once. Sequencing was done on a sample of PBMCs. All receptors come from a middle-aged man with lung cancer.

In nucleotides, the CDR3 is TGTGCCAGCAGTATATGGACGGTGCAGGCCGGGGAGCTGTTTTTT. Translating gives CASSIWTVQAGELFF. The V call is TRBV6-5, the J call TRBJ2-2; D unclear. The V end was cut by 5 bases, the J end by 6 bases, with 16 bases between. This CDR3 is built from 15 residues. CDR1 is MNHEY, CDR2 SVGAGI, per germline.

This chain connects TRBV3-1 (or the pseudogene TRBV3-2) to TRBJ1-1; no definite D call. The CDR3 is 14 amino acids. V was cut by 0 bases and J by 5 bases, with 10 bases left in between. The germline V gene encodes CDR1 LGHDT and CDR2 YNNKEL (reference sequence). The CDR3 DNA reads TGTGCCAGCAGCCAAGATCTGGGCAATACTGAAGCTTTCTTT. Protein: CASSQDLGNTEAFF.

The gene calls are TRBV19 and TRBJ2-7; D is ambiguous. V was shortened by 3 bases and J by 0 bases, with 9 bases between the two germline ends. This CDR3 comprises 14 residues. Germline V gene data show CDR1 as LNHDA and CDR2 as SQIVND (reference sequence). CDR3 sequence (DNA): TGTGCCAGTAGTATTCTGATTAGCTCCTACGAGCAGTACTTC. As protein: CASSILISSYEQYF.

This clone was seen more than once but under ten times. The rearrangement uses TRBV14 and TRBJ1-3; 7 bases map to TRBD1. The CDR3 is 15 amino acids. V shed 2 bases, J shed 6 bases, and the junction held 7 bases outside the gene matches. The V gene's germline CDR1 is SGHDN and CDR2 FVKESK. CDR3 amino acids: CASSQHAGGANTIYF. The CDR3, as DNA: TGTGCCAGCAGCCAACACGCAGGGGGAGCAAACACCATATATTTT.

The V and J genes are TRBV19 and TRBJ2-1; 10 bases line up with TRBD2. The length of the CDR3 is 15 residues. Germline values: CDR1 LNHDA, CDR2 SQIVND (reference sequence). Trimming took 3 bases from V and 5 from J; bases not matched to a gene: 4. The CDR3 nucleotides read TGTGCCAGTAGTATTCTAGCGGGGGTCAACAATGAGCAGTTCTTC. Amino acid sequence: CASSILAGVNNEQFF.

The rearrangement uses TRBV7-2 and TRBJ1-5; the D is unclear. Germline V CDR1 and CDR2: SGHTA, FQGNSA. The V end was cut by 2 bases, the J end by 6 bases, with 20 bases between. This CDR3 comprises 17 residues. The CDR3 sequence is CASSLNGRAAILQPQHF. In nucleotides, the CDR3 is TGTGCCAGCAGCTTAAATGGTCGTGCCGCGATACTTCAGCCCCAGCATTTT.

This sequence joins TRBV28 and TRBJ2-5; no definite D call. V was cut by 8 bases and J by 1 base, with 11 bases left in between. This CDR3 is 13 amino acids long. The V gene's germline CDR1 is MDHEN and CDR2 SYDVKM. CDR3 amino acids: CASLAETQETQYF. CDR3 sequence (DNA): TGTGCCAGCTTGGCAGAAACCCAAGAGACCCAGTACTTC.

This rearrangement joins TRBV28 to TRBJ1-5; TRBD1 is a possible D gene (6 bases). Germline CDR1 reads MDHEN; CDR2 reads SYDVKM. The V and J ends lost 5 bases and 6 bases respectively, with 17 bases between them. The CDR3 has 15 amino acids. The CDR3 sequence is CASSLGRGASQPQHF. CDR3 sequence (DNA): TGTGCCAGCAGTCTCGGGAGGGGGGCGAGTCAGCCCCAGCATTTT.

The V and J genes are TRBV5-1 and TRBJ2-1, with 9 positions matching TRBD1. The CDR3 is 14 amino acids. CDR1 and CDR2 (germline): SGHRS, YFSETQ. J lost 6 bases, V lost 3 bases, and 4 bases had no gene match. The CDR3: CASSSRTGANEQFF. The CDR3 nucleotides read TGCGCCAGCAGCTCCCGGACAGGGGCCAATGAGCAGTTCTTC. Full variable domain (missing parts from reference TRBV5-1 and TRBJ2-1): KAGVTQTPRYLIKTRGQQVTLSCSPISGHRSVSWYQQTPGQGLQFLFEYFSETQRNKGNFPGRFSGRQFSNSRSEMNVSTLELGDSALYLCASSSRTGANEQFFGPGTRLTVL.

J is TRBJ1-3 and V is TRBV28, with D maybe TRBD1 (6 bases). There are 14 residues in the CDR3. Germline loops: CDR1 MDHEN, CDR2 SYDVKM. The germline V and J ends were trimmed by 6 bases and 5 bases, with 14 bases remaining between them. The CDR3 sequence is CASSLGGQRNTIYF. CDR3 nucleotide sequence: TGTGCCAGCAGCCTTGGGGGGCAGCGAAACACCATATATTTT.

This chain links TRBV10-2 with TRBJ1-5; possibly TRBD1 for D (5 bases). The CDR3 covers 13 residues. Trimming took off 6 bases at V and 5 bases at J, with 11 bases between the two ends. Germline values: CDR1 WSHSY, CDR2 SAAADI. CDR3 DNA sequence: TGCGCCAGCAGGATACAGGTAGATCAGCCCCAGCATTTT. Encoded protein: CASRIQVDQPQHF.

The chain combines TRBV6-5 with TRBJ1-5, with TRBD1 as a possible D gene (6 bases). Germline loops: CDR1 MNHEY, CDR2 SVGAGI. The CDR3 runs 15 residues. Between the trimmed V and J ends, which lost 7 bases and 0 bases, there was a span of 13 bases. The CDR3 loop is CASTGEGGSNQPQHF. DNA for the CDR3: TGTGCCAGCACTGGGGAGGGGGGTAGCAATCAGCCCCAGCATTTT.

The chain carries TRBV5-1 and TRBJ2-3; D might be TRBD2 (6 bases). With 5 bases removed from V and 2 bases from J, the gap between germline ends came to 12 bases. CDR1 and CDR2 from the germline V gene are SGHRS and YFSETQ. CDR3 length equals 14 residues. The CDR3 region has the DNA TGCGCCAGCAGGGTTTCTAGCGCCACAGATACGCAGTATTTT. Its protein product is CASRVSSATDTQYF. Supplemented by reference TRBV5-1 and TRBJ2-3, the full variable domain reads KAGVTQTPRYLIKTRGQQVTLSCSPISGHRSVSWYQQTPGQGLQFLFEYFSETQRNKGNFPGRFSGRQFSNSRSEMNVSTLELGDSALYLCASRVSSATDTQYFGPGTRLTVL.

The chain links TRBV7-2 to TRBJ1-3; D may be TRBD1 (6 bases). V was clipped by 5 bases and J by 4 bases, with 15 bases between them. CDR1 is SGHTA, CDR2 FQGNSA, per germline. The CDR3 extends over 15 amino acids. The CDR3 is CASSLSPGAGNTIYF. As DNA, the CDR3 is TGTGCCAGCAGCCTATCCCCAGGGGCCGGAAACACCATATATTTT.

The chain uses TRBV28 and TRBJ2-1; D gene unclear. The length of the CDR3 is 12 residues. Germline V gene lookup returns CDR1 MDHEN and CDR2 SYDVKM. V was pared by 5 bases and J by 8 bases, with 10 bases between. The CDR3 reads CASSLPPHEQFF. DNA of the CDR3: TGTGCCAGCAGTCTGCCGCCGCATGAGCAGTTCTTC.

This rearrangement joins TRBV7-2 to TRBJ2-3; D call uncertain. Germline CDR1 is SGHTA and CDR2 is FQGNSA. This CDR3 spans 14 amino acids. The V gene lost 8 bases and the J gene lost 2 bases, with 14 bases spanning the gap. The CDR3 DNA sequence: TGTGCCAGCGTGCTACAGAGGAACACAGATACGCAGTATTTT. The encoded protein is CASVLQRNTDTQYF.

This sequence joins TRBV6-2 or TRBV6-3 and TRBJ1-1, with no clear D. Trimming took off 0 bases at V and 6 bases at J, with 11 bases between the two ends. This CDR3 spans 14 amino acids. Germline assignment: CDR1 MNHEY and CDR2 SVGEGT. CDR3 sequence: CASSYSNWGPEAFF. CDR3 bases: TGTGCCAGCAGTTACTCGAACTGGGGTCCTGAAGCTTTCTTT.

The V gene is TRBV6-6, the J gene TRBJ2-2; perhaps TRBD2 as D (6 bases). Germline V gene data show CDR1 as MNHNY and CDR2 as SVGAGI (reference sequence). The CDR3 covers 14 residues. Deletions cut 4 bases from V and 2 bases from J, with 8 bases between. CDR3 DNA sequence: TGTGCCAGCAGTTTCGGGACTAACACCGGGGAGCTGTTTTTT. Translation gives CASSFGTNTGELFF.

This clone appeared a single time. The V call is TRBV7-2, the J call TRBJ1-2; D remains ambiguous. V shed 1 base and J shed 3 bases, with 9 bases lying between them. The CDR3 consists of 14 residues. Germline V gene lookup returns CDR1 SGHTA and CDR2 FQGNSA. CDR3 residues: CASSLDPFDYGYTF. CDR3 in DNA: TGTGCCAGCAGCTTAGACCCCTTCGACTATGGCTACACCTTC.

This rearrangement joins TRBV11-2 to TRBJ2-3, with D maybe TRBD2 (6 bases). The CDR3 totals 15 residues. CDR1 SGHAT and CDR2 FQNNGV come from the germline V gene. Trimming shortened V by 1 base and J by 5 bases, and 13 bases separated the two germline ends. Here the CDR3 reads CASSLVTRGGDTQYF. CDR3 sequence (DNA): TGTGCCAGCAGCTTAGTGACTAGGGGCGGAGATACGCAGTATTTT. Filled out from reference TRBV11-2 and TRBJ2-3, the complete variable domain reads EAGVAQSPRYKIIEKRQSVAFWCNPISGHATLYWYQQILGQGPKLLIQFQNNGVVDDSQLPKDRFSAERLKGVDSTLKIQPAKLEDSAVYLCASSLVTRGGDTQYFGPGTRLTVL.

In this sample, this clone turned up once. J is TRBJ1-4 and V is TRBV6-1; D remains ambiguous. Germline loops: CDR1 MNHNS, CDR2 SASEGT. V was trimmed by 2 bases and J by 6 bases, leaving 16 bases between them. This CDR3 region has 16 residues. The CDR3 bases are TGTGCCAGCAGTGAAAGATTATCTATCCGCGATGAAAAACTGTTTTTT. It translates to CASSERLSIRDEKLFF.

This chain connects TRBV5-5 to TRBJ2-7; D unresolved. Germline values: CDR1 SGHKS, CDR2 YYEKEE (reference sequence). Trimming took off 1 base at V and 6 bases at J, with 11 bases between the two ends. The CDR3 is 13 amino acids. CDR3 in amino acids: CASSLHRKGEQYF. For the CDR3, the DNA is TGTGCCAGCAGCTTGCACCGGAAAGGCGAGCAGTACTTC.

This sequence joins TRBV14 and TRBJ2-5; perhaps TRBD1 as D (5 bases). The V end lost 4 bases, the J end lost 5 bases, and 17 bases lay between the germline ends. The CDR3 covers 15 residues. CDR1 and CDR2 from the germline V gene are SGHDN and FVKESK. The CDR3 here is CASSRWQGMGETQYF. The DNA for the CDR3 is TGTGCCAGCAGCCGGTGGCAGGGTATGGGTGAGACCCAGTACTTC.

The CDR3 loop is CASSLDMGNIQYF. The CDR3 nucleotides are TGCGCCAGCAGCTTGGACATGGGGAACATTCAGTACTTC. The rearrangement uses TRBV5-1 and TRBJ2-4; the D is unclear. Trimming shortened V by 0 bases and J by 7 bases, and 8 bases separated the two germline ends. This CDR3 region has 13 residues. The germline V gene has CDR1 SGHRS and CDR2 YFSETQ.

The chain links TRBV2 to TRBJ2-5; TRBD2 matches at 8 bases. Germline V CDR1 and CDR2: SNHLY, FYNNEI. V shed 2 bases and J 1 base; nucleotides not matched to a gene: 9. This CDR3 contains 17 residues. CDR3 nucleotide sequence: TGTGCCAGCAGTGAATTCTTTACGGGGGGGCGCCAAGAGACCCAGTACTTC. It encodes CASSEFFTGGRQETQYF. The full variable domain, rest sourced from reference TRBV2 and TRBJ2-5, is EPEVTQTPSHQVTQMGQEVILRCVPISNHLYFYWYRQILGQKVEFLVSFYNNEISEKSEIFDDQFSVERPDGSNFTLKIRSTKLEDSAMYFCASSEFFTGGRQETQYFGPGTRLLVL.

This chain uses TRBV4-1 with TRBJ1-3; D unclear. V dropped 0 bases and J dropped 0 bases, with 6 bases sitting between them. Germline values: CDR1 MGHRA, CDR2 YSYEKL. This CDR3 has 15 amino acids. The CDR3 DNA is TGCGCCAGCAGCCAAGAGGCAGACTCTGGAAACACCATATATTTT. Amino acids: CASSQEADSGNTIYF.

This sequence joins TRBV7-9 and TRBJ2-3, with TRBD2 matching over 13 bases. The CDR3 consists of 18 residues. CDR1 is SEHNR, CDR2 FQNEAQ, per germline (reference sequence). V was clipped by 4 bases and J by 1 base; unmatched bases: 8. CDR3 nucleotides: TGTGCCAGCAGCTCTAGGAGGACTAGCGGGGGACGCACAGATACGCAGTATTTT. The encoded protein is CASSSRRTSGGRTDTQYF.